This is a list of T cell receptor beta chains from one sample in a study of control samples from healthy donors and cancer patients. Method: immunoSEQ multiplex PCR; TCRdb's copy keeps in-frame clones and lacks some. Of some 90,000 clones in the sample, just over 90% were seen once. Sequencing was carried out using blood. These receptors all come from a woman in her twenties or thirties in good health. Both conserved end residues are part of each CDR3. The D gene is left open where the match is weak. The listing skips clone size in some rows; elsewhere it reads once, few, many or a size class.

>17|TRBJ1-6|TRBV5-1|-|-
CASSLGEVSSYNSPLHF
TGCGCCAGCAGCTTGGGTGAAGTAAGCTCCTATAATTCACCCCTCCACTTT
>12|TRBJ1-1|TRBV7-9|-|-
CASSLLNREAFF
TGTGCCAGCAGCTTATTAAACAGGGAAGCTTTCTTT
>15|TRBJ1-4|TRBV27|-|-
CASSLVRDRGGKLFF
TGTGCCAGCAGTTTAGTGAGGGACCGAGGTGGAAAACTGTTTTTT
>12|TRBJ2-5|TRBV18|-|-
CASSGGQETQYF
TGTGCCAGCTCCGGGGGACAAGAGACCCAGTACTTC
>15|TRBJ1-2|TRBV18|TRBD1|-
CASSPLTGDLGGYTF
TGTGCCAGCTCACCACTTACAGGGGATCTTGGAGGCTACACCTTC
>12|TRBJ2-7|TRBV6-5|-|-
CASRTGTYEQYF
TGTGCCAGCAGGACAGGAACCTACGAGCAGTACTTC
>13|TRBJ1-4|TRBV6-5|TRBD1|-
CASKQGADEKLFF
TGTGCCAGTAAACAGGGGGCGGATGAAAAACTGTTTTTT
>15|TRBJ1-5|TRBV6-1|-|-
CASSEVRVSNQPQHF
TGTGCCAGCAGTGAAGTAAGGGTTAGCAATCAGCCCCAGCATTTT
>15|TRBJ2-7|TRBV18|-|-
CASSPTRATSYEQYF
TGTGCCAGCTCACCGACGCGGGCGACCTCCTACGAGCAGTACTTC
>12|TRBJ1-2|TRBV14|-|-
CASSLNSYGYTF
TGTGCCAGCAGCCTAAACAGCTATGGCTACACCTTC
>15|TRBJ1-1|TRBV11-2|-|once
CASSLELAMNTEAFF
TGTGCCAGCAGCTTAGAGCTAGCCATGAACACTGAAGCTTTCTTT
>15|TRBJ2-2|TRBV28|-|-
CASSLGVTRAGELFF
TGTGCCAGCAGTTTGGGAGTAACTAGGGCCGGGGAGCTGTTTTTT
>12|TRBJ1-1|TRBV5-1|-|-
CASGVVNTEAFF
TGCGCCAGCGGGGTCGTGAACACTGAAGCTTTCTTT
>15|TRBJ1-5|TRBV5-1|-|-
CASSLEGYDNQPQHF
TGCGCCAGCAGCTTGGAGGGATATGACAATCAGCCCCAGCATTTT
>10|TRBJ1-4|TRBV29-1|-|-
CSVVREKLFF
TGCAGCGTTGTAAGAGAAAAACTGTTTTTT
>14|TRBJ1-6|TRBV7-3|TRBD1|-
CASSRDRVGSPLHF
TGTGCCAGCAGCCGGGACAGGGTCGGATCACCCCTCCACTTT
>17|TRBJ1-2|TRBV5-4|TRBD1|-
CASSPGLDRGADYGYTF
TGTGCCAGCAGCCCGGGGTTGGACAGGGGGGCCGACTATGGCTACACCTTC
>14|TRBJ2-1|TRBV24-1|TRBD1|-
CATSDNRGGYEQFF
TGTGCCACCAGTGATAACAGGGGTGGATATGAGCAGTTCTTC
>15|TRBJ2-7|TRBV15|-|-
CATSRAPGVGDEQYF
TGTGCCACCAGCAGAGCGCCCGGGGTCGGGGACGAGCAGTACTTC
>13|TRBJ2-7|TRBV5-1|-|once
CASSLNQGYEQYF
TGCGCCAGCAGCTTGAATCAGGGCTACGAGCAGTACTTC
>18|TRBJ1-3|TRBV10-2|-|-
CASAGEGGRLSSGNTIYF
TGCGCCAGCGCGGGGGAGGGTGGACGACTGAGCTCTGGAAACACCATATATTTT
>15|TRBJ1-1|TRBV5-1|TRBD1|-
CASADYRGLLTEAFF
TGCGCCAGCGCTGATTACAGGGGACTCCTCACTGAAGCTTTCTTT
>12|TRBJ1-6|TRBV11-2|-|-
CASSLNIWPLHF
TGTGCCAGCAGCTTAAATATTTGGCCCCTCCACTTT
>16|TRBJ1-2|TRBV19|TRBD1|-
CASSTTGGRVNYGYTF
TGTGCCAGTAGTACCACAGGGGGAAGGGTTAACTATGGCTACACCTTC
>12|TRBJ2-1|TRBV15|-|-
CATSRALGEQFF
TGTGCCACCAGCAGAGCTCTCGGTGAGCAGTTCTTC
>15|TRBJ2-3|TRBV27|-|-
CASSPGSRGTDTQYF
TGTGCCAGCAGCCCAGGGTCGAGGGGCACAGATACGCAGTATTTT
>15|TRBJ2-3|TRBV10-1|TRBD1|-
CASSESGGRTDTQYF
TGCGCCAGCAGTGAGTCAGGGGGCAGGACAGATACGCAGTATTTT
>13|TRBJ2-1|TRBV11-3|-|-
CASSSQAGFEQFF
TGTGCCAGCAGCTCGCAGGCAGGCTTTGAGCAGTTCTTC
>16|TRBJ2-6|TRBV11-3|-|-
CASSLKYTSGANVLTF
TGTGCCAGCAGCTTAAAGTACACCTCTGGGGCCAACGTCCTGACTTTC
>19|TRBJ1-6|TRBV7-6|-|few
CASSPSRTGLSSYNSPLHF
TGTGCCAGCAGCCCCTCGAGAACAGGGTTAAGCTCCTATAATTCACCCCTCCACTTT
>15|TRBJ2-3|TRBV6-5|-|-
CASSYYGPSTDTQYF
TGTGCCAGCAGTTACTACGGACCCAGCACAGATACGCAGTATTTT
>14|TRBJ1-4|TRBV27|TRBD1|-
CASSPGTGAYELFF
TGTGCCAGCAGCCCCGGGACAGGGGCCTATGAACTGTTTTTT
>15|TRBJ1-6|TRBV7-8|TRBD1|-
CASSDRGQDNSPLHF
TGTGCCAGCAGCGACAGGGGACAGGATAATTCACCCCTCCACTTT
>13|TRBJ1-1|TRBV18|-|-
CASSRGGQTEAFF
TGTGCCAGCTCACGAGGAGGACAGACTGAAGCTTTCTTT
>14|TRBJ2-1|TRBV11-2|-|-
CASSLDGGYNEQFF
TGTGCCAGCAGCTTAGATGGGGGCTACAATGAGCAGTTCTTC
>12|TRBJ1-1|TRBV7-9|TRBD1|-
CASSRDRGGAFF
TGTGCCAGCAGCCGTGACAGGGGTGGGGCTTTCTTT
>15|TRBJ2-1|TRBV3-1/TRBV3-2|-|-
CASSQDRRLWNEQFF
TGTGCCAGCAGCCAAGATCGCAGGTTGTGGAATGAGCAGTTCTTC
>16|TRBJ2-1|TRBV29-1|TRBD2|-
CSVEGGVAGEYNEQFF
TGCAGCGTTGAGGGAGGAGTAGCGGGGGAATACAATGAGCAGTTCTTC
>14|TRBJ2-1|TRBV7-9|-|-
CASSLRGLYNEQFF
TGTGCCAGCAGCTTAAGGGGATTATACAATGAGCAGTTCTTC
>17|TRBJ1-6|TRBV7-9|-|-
CASSLSGGRGNNSPLHF
TGTGCCAGCAGCCTCTCTGGGGGCCGGGGGAATAATTCACCCCTCCACTTT
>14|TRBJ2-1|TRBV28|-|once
CATSGGFGYNEQFF
TGTGCCACCTCCGGCGGCTTCGGGTACAATGAGCAGTTCTTC
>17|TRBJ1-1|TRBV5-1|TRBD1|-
CASSLATVAGGDTEAFF
TGCGCCAGCAGCTTAGCCACAGTGGCAGGGGGGGACACTGAAGCTTTCTTT
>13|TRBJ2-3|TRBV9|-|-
CASSQIGTDTQYF
TGTGCCAGCAGCCAAATAGGGACAGATACGCAGTATTTT
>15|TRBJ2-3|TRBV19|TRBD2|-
CASSRLASVPDTQYF
TGTGCCAGTAGTCGACTAGCGAGCGTCCCGGATACGCAGTATTTT
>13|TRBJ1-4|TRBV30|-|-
CACGRENNEKLFF
TGTGCCTGTGGCAGGGAGAATAATGAAAAACTGTTTTTT